Listed below are T cell receptor beta chains from one sample, sequenced in a study of post-analysis software for immune sequencing data. From the PCR reads, TCRdb called clonotypes with MiXCR, one entry per CDR3 protein. The sample has roughly 170,000 distinct CDR3 sequences; roughly 30% are singletons. The sample consisted of blood. All receptors come from a girl between 5 and 17 years old with multiple sclerosis. Both conserved end residues are part of each CDR3. The order of the fields is J gene, V gene, clone size, D gene, CDR3 protein, CDR3 DNA. A D gene is named only where the DNA matches it firmly. Clone size appears in some rows only: once, few, many, or a class for an expanded clone.

J gene: TRBJ2-3
V gene: TRBV6-1
clone size: few
D gene: TRBD1
CDR3 protein: CASSAHGDRATDTQYF
CDR3 DNA: TGTGCCAGCAGTGCCCATGGGGACAGGGCCACAGATACGCAGTATTTT

J gene: TRBJ2-6
V gene: TRBV29-1
clone size: many
D gene: .
CDR3 protein: CSVDELMGANVLTF
CDR3 DNA: TGCAGCGTTGATGAGCTGATGGGGGCCAACGTCCTGACTTTC

J gene: TRBJ2-2
V gene: TRBV6-1
clone size: .
D gene: TRBD2
CDR3 protein: CASSEPGLAGGTGELFF
CDR3 DNA: TGTGCCAGCAGTGAACCGGGACTAGCGGGAGGCACCGGGGAGCTGTTTTTT

J gene: TRBJ1-1
V gene: TRBV5-1
clone size: many
D gene: .
CDR3 protein: CASSFGGGTEAFF
CDR3 DNA: TGCGCCAGCAGCTTCGGTGGGGGAACCGAAGCTTTCTTT

J gene: TRBJ2-1
V gene: TRBV5-1
clone size: few
D gene: .
CDR3 protein: CASSFDFLYNEQFF
CDR3 DNA: TGCGCCAGCAGCTTTGACTTCCTCTACAATGAGCAGTTCTTC

J gene: TRBJ2-7
V gene: TRBV18
clone size: many
D gene: .
CDR3 protein: CASSRSTYEQYF
CDR3 DNA: TGTGCCAGCTCCCGATCTACCTACGAGCAGTACTTC

J gene: TRBJ2-1
V gene: TRBV5-1
clone size: many
D gene: TRBD1
CDR3 protein: CASSLGQGAWYEQFF
CDR3 DNA: TGCGCCAGCAGCTTGGGTCAGGGGGCTTGGTATGAGCAGTTCTTC

J gene: TRBJ2-4
V gene: TRBV12-3/TRBV12-4
clone size: .
D gene: .
CDR3 protein: CASSRGVYSFLAKNIQYF
CDR3 DNA: TGTGCCAGCAGTAGGGGGGTTTACTCCTTCCTAGCCAAAAACATTCAGTACTTC

J gene: TRBJ2-7
V gene: TRBV6-2/TRBV6-3
clone size: few
D gene: TRBD2
CDR3 protein: CASTLAGRNEQYF
CDR3 DNA: TGTGCCAGCACCCTAGCGGGAAGGAACGAGCAGTACTTC

J gene: TRBJ2-1
V gene: TRBV15
clone size: many
D gene: .
CDR3 protein: CATSREVRGDEQFF
CDR3 DNA: TGTGCCACCAGCAGAGAGGTCCGAGGGGATGAGCAGTTCTTC

J gene: TRBJ2-1
V gene: TRBV5-4
clone size: .
D gene: .
CDR3 protein: CASSEGQNNEQFF
CDR3 DNA: TGTGCCAGCAGCGAAGGACAGAACAATGAGCAGTTCTTC

J gene: TRBJ2-1
V gene: TRBV29-1
clone size: many
D gene: TRBD2
CDR3 protein: CSVQLLAGSKFF
CDR3 DNA: TGCAGCGTCCAACTGCTAGCGGGGTCAAAGTTCTTC

J gene: TRBJ2-3
V gene: TRBV7-9
clone size: many
D gene: .
CDR3 protein: CVSSRDSTDTQYF
CDR3 DNA: TGTGTCAGCAGTCGGGATAGCACAGATACGCAGTATTTT

J gene: TRBJ2-1
V gene: TRBV20-1
clone size: many
D gene: .
CDR3 protein: CSARGGASRGYNEQFF
CDR3 DNA: TGCAGTGCTAGGGGGGGTGCGTCAAGGGGTTACAATGAGCAGTTCTTC

J gene: TRBJ1-1
V gene: TRBV5-5
clone size: many
D gene: .
CDR3 protein: CASSLEGGFEAFF
CDR3 DNA: TGTGCCAGCAGCTTGGAAGGCGGCTTTGAAGCTTTCTTT

J gene: TRBJ2-1
V gene: TRBV6-6
clone size: .
D gene: TRBD2
CDR3 protein: CASTYGTSGRGNEQFF
CDR3 DNA: TGTGCCAGCACCTACGGAACTAGCGGGAGAGGAAATGAGCAGTTCTTC

J gene: TRBJ1-1
V gene: TRBV29-1
clone size: .
D gene: .
CDR3 protein: CSVLGLVSVNTEAFF
CDR3 DNA: TGCAGCGTTCTTGGGCTTGTGAGTGTGAACACTGAAGCTTTCTTT

J gene: TRBJ2-2
V gene: TRBV12-3/TRBV12-4
clone size: .
D gene: TRBD2
CDR3 protein: CASSSSPLADHRIRELFF
CDR3 DNA: TGTGCCAGCAGTTCCAGCCCCCTAGCGGACCATCGAATCCGGGAGCTGTTTTTT

J gene: TRBJ2-1
V gene: TRBV19
clone size: .
D gene: TRBD2
CDR3 protein: CASSTGGGPNEQFF
CDR3 DNA: TGTGCCAGTAGTACGGGCGGGGGACCTAATGAGCAGTTCTTC

J gene: TRBJ1-2
V gene: TRBV29-1
clone size: many
D gene: .
CDR3 protein: CSVAQGAYGYTF
CDR3 DNA: TGCAGCGTGGCACAGGGTGCCTATGGCTACACCTTC

J gene: TRBJ1-1
V gene: TRBV6-5
clone size: .
D gene: .
CDR3 protein: CASRPTRNTEAFF
CDR3 DNA: TGTGCCAGCAGACCGACGAGGAACACTGAAGCTTTCTTT

J gene: TRBJ2-3
V gene: TRBV28
clone size: .
D gene: .
CDR3 protein: CATTPEDTQYF
CDR3 DNA: TGTGCCACCACCCCCGAGGATACGCAGTATTTT

J gene: TRBJ2-2
V gene: TRBV6-1
clone size: .
D gene: .
CDR3 protein: CASRGVVRRDTNTGELFF
CDR3 DNA: TGTGCCAGCAGGGGAGTAGTTAGGCGGGATACTAACACCGGGGAGCTGTTTTTT

J gene: TRBJ2-7
V gene: TRBV20-1
clone size: .
D gene: .
CDR3 protein: CSARQGLGEQYF
CDR3 DNA: TGCAGTGCTCGCCAGGGGTTGGGCGAGCAGTACTTC

J gene: TRBJ2-7
V gene: TRBV7-9
clone size: few
D gene: .
CDR3 protein: CASSLGGASVSYEQYF
CDR3 DNA: TGTGCCAGCAGCTTAGGAGGGGCATCGGTGTCCTACGAGCAGTACTTC

J gene: TRBJ1-2
V gene: TRBV18
clone size: many
D gene: .
CDR3 protein: CASSRQEANYGYTF
CDR3 DNA: TGTGCCAGCTCACGACAGGAAGCTAACTATGGCTACACCTTC

J gene: TRBJ1-4
V gene: TRBV11-2
clone size: few
D gene: TRBD1
CDR3 protein: CASSLRDRPTNEKLFF
CDR3 DNA: TGTGCCAGCAGCTTACGGGACAGGCCAACTAATGAAAAACTGTTTTTT

J gene: TRBJ1-1
V gene: TRBV7-9
clone size: few
D gene: .
CDR3 protein: CASSPMLNTEAFF
CDR3 DNA: TGTGCCAGCAGCCCGATGTTGAACACTGAAGCTTTCTTT

J gene: TRBJ2-7
V gene: TRBV15
clone size: .
D gene: TRBD2
CDR3 protein: CATSRDENLGLATRYEQYF
CDR3 DNA: TGTGCCACCAGCAGAGATGAGAATTTGGGACTAGCAACGAGATACGAGCAGTACTTC

J gene: TRBJ2-1
V gene: TRBV3-1
clone size: few
D gene: .
CDR3 protein: CASSQSRRGEQFF
CDR3 DNA: TGTGCCAGCAGCCAAAGCCGCCGGGGAGAGCAGTTCTTC

J gene: TRBJ1-4
V gene: TRBV7-9
clone size: .
D gene: .
CDR3 protein: CASSSFAEDFKEKRFF
CDR3 DNA: TGTGCCAGCAGCTCGTTTGCAGAAGATTTTAAAGAAAAACGGTTTTTT

J gene: TRBJ2-7
V gene: TRBV7-6
clone size: many
D gene: TRBD1
CDR3 protein: CASSLTFSTPGQGDYEQYF
CDR3 DNA: TGTGCCAGCAGCCTCACCTTCTCTACACCGGGACAGGGAGACTACGAGCAGTACTTC

J gene: TRBJ2-6
V gene: TRBV29-1
clone size: many
D gene: .
CDR3 protein: CSVVGTGANVLTF
CDR3 DNA: TGCAGCGTTGTGGGGACAGGGGCCAACGTCCTGACTTTC

J gene: TRBJ2-1
V gene: TRBV2
clone size: .
D gene: TRBD2
CDR3 protein: CASSVLAGYYNEQFF
CDR3 DNA: TGTGCCAGCAGCGTCCTAGCGGGGTACTACAATGAGCAGTTCTTC

J gene: TRBJ2-1
V gene: TRBV7-9
clone size: many
D gene: .
CDR3 protein: CASYKQDSSSYNEQFF
CDR3 DNA: TGTGCCAGTTACAAGCAGGACTCAAGCTCCTACAATGAGCAGTTCTTC

J gene: TRBJ1-5
V gene: TRBV20-1
clone size: few
D gene: .
CDR3 protein: CSARDRGGSRQPQHF
CDR3 DNA: TGCAGTGCTAGAGATCGTGGGGGTTCCAGGCAGCCCCAGCATTTT

J gene: TRBJ1-1
V gene: TRBV29-1
clone size: .
D gene: .
CDR3 protein: CSVEDLGGWGGNTEAFF
CDR3 DNA: TGCAGCGTTGAAGATCTCGGTGGCTGGGGGGGTAACACTGAAGCTTTCTTT

J gene: TRBJ1-2
V gene: TRBV7-3
clone size: few
D gene: TRBD1
CDR3 protein: CASSLQETGRGGYTF
CDR3 DNA: TGTGCCAGCAGCTTGCAAGAGACAGGGCGGGGTGGCTACACCTTC

J gene: TRBJ2-5
V gene: TRBV27
clone size: many
D gene: TRBD2
CDR3 protein: CASSLSLAANQETQYF
CDR3 DNA: TGTGCCAGCAGTTTATCGCTAGCGGCTAACCAAGAGACCCAGTACTTC

J gene: TRBJ1-2
V gene: TRBV12-3/TRBV12-4
clone size: .
D gene: .
CDR3 protein: CASSYGGASYGYIF
CDR3 DNA: TGTGCCAGCAGTTACGGGGGGGCGTCCTATGGCTACATCTTC

J gene: TRBJ2-1
V gene: TRBV7-3
clone size: many
D gene: TRBD2
CDR3 protein: CASSLSSSGYNEQFF
CDR3 DNA: TGTGCCAGCAGCTTAAGTTCTAGCGGGTACAATGAGCAGTTCTTC

J gene: TRBJ1-2
V gene: TRBV30
clone size: .
D gene: .
CDR3 protein: CAWSVGGGYTF
CDR3 DNA: TGTGCCTGGAGTGTCGGTGGGGGCTACACCTTC

J gene: TRBJ2-3
V gene: TRBV5-1
clone size: few
D gene: .
CDR3 protein: CASSFLGVSADTQYF
CDR3 DNA: TGCGCCAGCAGCTTCCTAGGTGTTTCGGCAGATACGCAGTATTTT

J gene: TRBJ2-1
V gene: TRBV20-1
clone size: many
D gene: .
CDR3 protein: CSARGAGVEQFF
CDR3 DNA: TGCAGTGCTAGAGGGGCCGGGGTTGAGCAGTTCTTC

J gene: TRBJ1-6
V gene: TRBV6-5
clone size: few
D gene: TRBD1
CDR3 protein: CASSYNFMATGAGSPLHF
CDR3 DNA: TGTGCCAGCAGTTATAATTTTATGGCGACAGGGGCAGGATCACCCCTCCACTTT

J gene: TRBJ2-1
V gene: TRBV9
clone size: many
D gene: .
CDR3 protein: CASSVGGRDHNEQFF
CDR3 DNA: TGTGCCAGCAGCGTAGGGGGGCGGGACCACAATGAGCAGTTCTTC

J gene: TRBJ1-2
V gene: TRBV12-3/TRBV12-4
clone size: .
D gene: .
CDR3 protein: CASRTRGAEGYTF
CDR3 DNA: TGTGCCAGCAGGACCCGAGGGGCGGAGGGCTACACCTTC

J gene: TRBJ1-5
V gene: TRBV20-1
clone size: .
D gene: .
CDR3 protein: CSANPGNSDQPQHF
CDR3 DNA: TGCAGTGCTAATCCAGGGAATAGCGATCAGCCCCAGCATTTT

J gene: TRBJ2-6
V gene: TRBV5-1
clone size: .
D gene: .
CDR3 protein: CASSLAQDSGANVLTF
CDR3 DNA: TGCGCCAGCAGCTTGGCACAGGACTCTGGGGCCAACGTCCTGACTTTC

J gene: TRBJ2-1
V gene: TRBV7-9
clone size: .
D gene: .
CDR3 protein: CSSSLGGGNEQFF
CDR3 DNA: TGTTCCAGCAGCTTAGGAGGGGGGAATGAGCAGTTCTTC

J gene: TRBJ2-7
V gene: TRBV7-6
clone size: few
D gene: TRBD2
CDR3 protein: CATPIRQRGPYEQYF
CDR3 DNA: TGTGCCACCCCGATACGTCAGCGGGGTCCCTACGAGCAGTACTTC

J gene: TRBJ1-2
V gene: TRBV3-1
clone size: few
D gene: .
CDR3 protein: CASSQFARYGYTF
CDR3 DNA: TGTGCCAGCAGCCAATTTGCCAGGTATGGTTACACCTTC

J gene: TRBJ2-3
V gene: TRBV5-8
clone size: .
D gene: .
CDR3 protein: CASSLGVDTQTSTDTQYF
CDR3 DNA: TGTGCCAGCAGCTTGGGAGTTGACACCCAGACTAGCACAGATACGCAGTATTTT

J gene: TRBJ2-1
V gene: TRBV20-1
clone size: few
D gene: TRBD2
CDR3 protein: CSARDGTSGALSNEQFF
CDR3 DNA: TGCAGTGCTAGAGACGGGACTAGCGGGGCCTTATCCAATGAGCAGTTCTTC

J gene: TRBJ1-1
V gene: TRBV3-1
clone size: few
D gene: .
CDR3 protein: CASSYSAGEAFF
CDR3 DNA: TGTGCCAGCAGCTATTCAGCGGGGGAAGCTTTCTTT